Each of the 23 T cell receptor beta chains below was sequenced from the same sample in a study of OX40 agonist ivuxolimab in advanced cancers. The table came from immunoSEQ multiplex PCR; TCRdb's copy has only in-frame clones and leaves some out. Of about 98,000 clones listed, about 83% are singletons. The sequenced sample was CD4+ or CD8+ T cells sorted from blood, obtained in a trial of the OX40 agonist ivuxolimab. These receptor sequences come from an adult with an advanced solid tumor such as melanoma, head and neck, liver or kidney cancer.

The gene calls are TRBV19 and TRBJ2-2; 8 positions agree with TRBD1. The V gene's germline CDR1 is LNHDA and CDR2 SQIVND (reference sequence). J gave up 8 bases and V 2 bases, and 10 bases lay outside the gene matches. The CDR3 totals 16 residues. The DNA for the CDR3 is TGTGCCAGTAGTATAACCAGGGGGCTGCGGACGGGGGAGCTGTTTTTT. Encoded protein: CASSITRGLRTGELFF.

This chain joins TRBV18 and TRBJ2-4; 8 positions agree with TRBD2. CDR1 is KGHSH, CDR2 LQKENI, per germline. This CDR3 is built from 18 residues. Trimming removed 6 bases from V and 3 bases from J; junction bases left unmatched: 16. CDR3 sequence: CASSRNRAGAGGKNIQYF. The CDR3 DNA reads as TGTGCCAGCTCCCGGAATCGAGCGGGGGCCGGGGGCAAAAACATTCAGTACTTC.

V gene TRBV28 combines with J gene TRBJ2-7; no clear D. The germline gives CDR1 MDHEN, CDR2 SYDVKM. Trimming stripped 6 bases from V and 3 bases from J, with 12 bases between. The CDR3 contains 13 residues. The CDR3 reads CASSHGQLYEQYF. The CDR3 DNA reads as TGTGCCAGCAGCCACGGTCAGCTCTACGAGCAGTACTTC. Full variable domain (missing parts from reference TRBV28 and TRBJ2-7): DVKVTQSSRYLVKRTGEKVFLECVQDMDHENMFWYRQDPGLGLRLIYFSYDVKMKEKGDIPEGYSVSREKKERFSLILESASTNQTSMYLCASSHGQLYEQYFGPGTRLTVT.

The rearrangement joins TRBV2 to TRBJ1-4; TRBD1 is a possible D gene (6 bases). Germline CDR1 and CDR2: SNHLY and FYNNEI. The CDR3 contains 13 residues. The V end lost 7 bases, the J end lost 3 bases, and 9 bases lay between the germline ends. The CDR3 sequence: CASMGAANEKLFF. The CDR3 DNA reads as TGTGCCAGCATGGGGGCAGCTAATGAAAAACTGTTTTTT.

The V and J genes are TRBV5-6 and TRBJ1-4; unclear D gene. Trimming pared 3 bases from V and 0 bases from J, leaving 9 bases between. CDR1 is SGHDT and CDR2 is YYEEEE in the germline V gene. The CDR3 is made up of 15 amino acids. In DNA, the CDR3 is TGTGCCAGCAGCTCCCCAGAGTCAACTAATGAAAAACTGTTTTTT. Translating gives CASSSPESTNEKLFF.

The chain uses TRBV29-1 and TRBJ1-2; D perhaps matches TRBD1 (5 bases). Per germline, CDR1 SQVTM and CDR2 ANQGSEA. This CDR3 contains 14 residues. Trimming cost V 0 bases and J 4 bases, with 12 bases left between them. The CDR3 spells CSVEDRDSLYGYTF. DNA for the CDR3: TGCAGCGTTGAAGACCGCGACAGCCTCTATGGCTACACCTTC.

CDR3 in amino acids: CASSLYLAGTWETQYF. The CDR3 DNA sequence: TGTGCCAGCAGCTTGTATTTGGCAGGGACATGGGAGACCCAGTACTTC. V gene TRBV5-5 combines with J gene TRBJ2-5, with D possibly matching TRBD1 (6 bases). Deletions cut 1 base from V and 5 bases from J, with 18 bases between. This CDR3 spans 16 amino acids. Germline lookup yields CDR1 SGHKS and CDR2 YYEKEE (reference sequence).

This sequence joins TRBV4-3 and TRBJ2-1; unclear D gene. Germline CDR1 reads LGHNA; CDR2 reads YSLEER. Trimming took 0 bases from V and 10 from J, leaving 16 bases between them. The CDR3 has 15 residues. CDR3 residues: CASSQERPGPREQFF. CDR3 nucleotide sequence: TGCGCCAGCAGCCAAGAAAGACCGGGCCCTAGGGAGCAGTTCTTC.

CDR3 DNA: TGTGCCAGCAGCTTGGGGGTGTCCTTGGGTGCGGGCTACACCTTC. This translates into CASSLGVSLGAGYTF. The chain uses TRBV5-6 and TRBJ1-2; D is unresolved. Trimming took off 0 bases at V and 8 bases at J, with 17 bases between the two ends. CDR3 length: 15 residues. Per the germline V gene, CDR1 is SGHDT and CDR2 is YYEEEE. The full variable domain, rest sourced from reference TRBV5-6 and TRBJ1-2, is DAGVTQSPTHLIKTRGQQVTLRCSPKSGHDTVSWYQQALGQGPQFIFQYYEEEERQRGNFPDRFSGHQFPNYSSELNVNALLLGDSALYLCASSLGVSLGAGYTFGSGTRLTVV.

The chain couples TRBV19 to TRBJ2-3; D might be TRBD1 or TRBD2, each matching 5 bases. Looked up from germline, CDR1 is LNHDA and CDR2 is SQIVND (reference sequence). V was shortened by 4 bases and J by 0 bases, with 11 bases between the two germline ends. This CDR3 is built from 15 residues. CDR3 DNA sequence: TGTGCCAGTAGTACGGGGTGGGGGAGCACAGATACGCAGTATTTT. Protein product: CASSTGWGSTDTQYF.

This sequence joins TRBV27 and TRBJ1-2; D possibly corresponds to TRBD1 (5 bases). The germline V gene has CDR1 MNHEY and CDR2 SMNVEV (reference sequence). Trimming shortened V by 6 bases and J by 2 bases, and 13 bases separated the two germline ends. This CDR3 contains 14 residues. The CDR3 DNA sequence: TGTGCCAGCAGGGGACGGCAGACCAACTATGGCTACACCTTC. Amino acid sequence: CASRGRQTNYGYTF.

The chain couples TRBV19 to TRBJ1-5, with 7 bases aligning to TRBD1. V lost 4 bases, J lost 0 bases, and 3 bases stayed unmatched. Germline V lookup: CDR1 LNHDA, CDR2 SQIVND (reference sequence). The CDR3 is 15 residues long. In nucleotides, the CDR3 is TGTGCCAGTAGTAAACAGGGGTATAGCAATCAGCCCCAGCATTTT. This gives the protein CASSKQGYSNQPQHF.

The chain links TRBV5-5 to TRBJ1-2; 7 bases line up with TRBD1. The J segment lost 0 bases and the V segment lost 5 bases, leaving 13 bases of the junction unmatched. The V gene's germline CDR1 is SGHKS and CDR2 YYEKEE (reference sequence). The CDR3 spans 17 residues. In DNA, the CDR3 is TGTGCCAGCAGGAGTCCGGGACAGCAAGGGGCTAACTATGGCTACACCTTC. Amino acids: CASRSPGQQGANYGYTF.

The chain recombines TRBV5-6 with TRBJ1-4; no firm D call. Trimming shortened V by 0 bases and J by 8 bases, and 8 bases separated the two germline ends. CDR1 and CDR2 from the germline V gene are SGHDT and YYEEEE. There are 13 residues in the CDR3. The CDR3 DNA reads as TGTGCCAGCAGCTTGGACCTGGGAGAAAAACTGTTTTTT. This translates into CASSLDLGEKLFF. Combining the CDR3 with reference TRBV5-6 and TRBJ1-4 gives the whole variable domain DAGVTQSPTHLIKTRGQQVTLRCSPKSGHDTVSWYQQALGQGPQFIFQYYEEEERQRGNFPDRFSGHQFPNYSSELNVNALLLGDSALYLCASSLDLGEKLFFGSGTQLSVL.

V and J are TRBV7-8 and TRBJ1-4; D gene ambiguous. The germline V gene encodes CDR1 SGHVS and CDR2 FQNEAQ. The CDR3 is made up of 14 amino acids. Trimming left V 2 bases short and J 8 bases short, with 12 bases between. The CDR3 loop reads CASSLNLYWEKLFF. Here the CDR3 DNA reads TGTGCCAGCAGCTTAAACTTATATTGGGAAAAACTGTTTTTT.

This chain links TRBV5-1 with TRBJ1-1, with D tentatively TRBD1 (5 bases). CDR3 length equals 14 residues. Trimming removed 0 bases at V and 6 bases at J, with 12 bases between. The germline CDR1 and CDR2 sequences are SGHRS and YFSETQ. The DNA of the CDR3 is TGCGCCAGCAGCTTGGGGGCACCGGGGGCTGAAGCTTTCTTT. As protein: CASSLGAPGAEAFF.

This chain connects TRBV11-1 to TRBJ2-7; possible D gene TRBD2, 7 bases. Per germline, CDR1 SGHAT and CDR2 FQDESV (reference sequence). Trimming removed 7 bases at V and 4 bases at J, with 14 bases between. The CDR3 is 13 amino acids. CDR3: CASTQQGGYEQYF. CDR3 nucleotides: TGTGCCAGCACCCAACAGGGAGGGTACGAGCAGTACTTC.

The chain is built from TRBV10-3 and TRBJ1-5; the D is unclear. The V end lost 0 bases, the J end lost 5 bases, and 8 bases lay between the germline ends. CDR3 length: 14 residues. CDR1 is ENHRY and CDR2 is SYGVKD in the germline V gene. CDR3 residues: CAISESGRDQPQHF. In nucleotides, the CDR3 is TGTGCCATCAGTGAGTCTGGGCGGGATCAGCCCCAGCATTTT.

The V call is TRBV5-1, the J call TRBJ2-7; perhaps TRBD2 as D (5 bases). CDR3 length: 14 amino acids. CDR1 SGHRS and CDR2 YFSETQ come from the germline V gene. Trimming took off 1 base at V and 2 bases at J, with 10 bases between the two ends. The CDR3 here is CASSLTGEPYEQYF. CDR3 in DNA: TGCGCCAGCAGCTTGACCGGGGAACCCTACGAGCAGTACTTC.

J is TRBJ1-4 and V is TRBV5-6; D is unclear. This CDR3 comprises 16 residues. Germline lookup yields CDR1 SGHDT and CDR2 YYEEEE. V lost 4 bases and J 5 bases, leaving 18 bases between the germline ends. The CDR3 spells CASSPGLSSVNEKLFF. The CDR3 DNA is TGTGCCAGCAGCCCCGGTTTAAGTTCCGTAAATGAAAAACTGTTTTTT. The complete variable domain, with remaining parts taken from reference TRBV5-6 and TRBJ1-4, reads DAGVTQSPTHLIKTRGQQVTLRCSPKSGHDTVSWYQQALGQGPQFIFQYYEEEERQRGNFPDRFSGHQFPNYSSELNVNALLLGDSALYLCASSPGLSSVNEKLFFGSGTQLSVL.

The chain carries TRBV2 and TRBJ2-2; 9 bases align to TRBD1. This CDR3 has 13 amino acids. The V gene's germline CDR1 is SNHLY and CDR2 FYNNEI. The chain's CDR3 is CAGDRDRTGELFF. Written as DNA, the CDR3 is TGTGCAGGGGACAGGGATCGCACCGGGGAGCTGTTTTTT.

Only a few counts were recorded for this clone. V and J are TRBV7-8 and TRBJ1-5, with D uncertain. This CDR3 contains 14 residues. V was pared by 1 base and J by 2 bases, with 6 bases between. The germline CDR1 and CDR2 sequences are SGHVS and FQNEAQ. CDR3 nucleotide sequence: TGTGCCAGCAGCTTAGTTAGGGGCAATCAGCCCCAGCATTTT. Amino acids: CASSLVRGNQPQHF.

Only a few counts were recorded for this clone. The rearrangement joins TRBV18 to TRBJ1-2; D is unresolved. Trimming removed 2 bases from V and 4 bases from J, with 8 bases in between. The CDR3 length is 13 residues. Germline CDR1 is KGHSH and CDR2 is LQKENI. Here the CDR3 DNA reads TGTGCCAGCTCACCAGCGGGCCCCTATGGCTACACCTTC. Its protein product is CASSPAGPYGYTF.